Here is one T cell receptor beta chain with its context. Trimming removed 1 base from V and 8 bases from J; junction bases left unmatched: 20. There are 19 residues in the CDR3. CDR1 is SEHNR and CDR2 is FQNEAQ in the germline V gene (reference sequence). Profiled with immunoSEQ multiplex PCR; TCRdb holds only in-frame clones, not every one. The table records roughly 120,000 clones, roughly 90% of them present only once. These data originate in a study of control samples from healthy donors and cancer patients. This receptor was taken from a woman aged 55-70 years with lung cancer. This chain connects TRBV7-9 to TRBJ1-2; 9 bases agree with TRBD1. The sequencing sample was made of PBMCs. The CDR3 here is CASSLGAGTGTGLLWGYTF. The CDR3, as DNA: TGTGCCAGCAGCTTAGGTGCCGGGACAGGGACAGGTCTACTATGGGGCTACACCTTC.